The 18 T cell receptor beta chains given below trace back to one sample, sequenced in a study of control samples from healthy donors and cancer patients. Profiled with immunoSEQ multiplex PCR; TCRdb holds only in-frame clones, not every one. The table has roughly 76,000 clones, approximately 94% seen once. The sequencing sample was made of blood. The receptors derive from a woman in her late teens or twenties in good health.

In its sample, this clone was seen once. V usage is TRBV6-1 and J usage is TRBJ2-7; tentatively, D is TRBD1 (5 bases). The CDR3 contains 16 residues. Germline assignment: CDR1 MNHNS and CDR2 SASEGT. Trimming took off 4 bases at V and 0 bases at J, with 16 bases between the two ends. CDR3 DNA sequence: TGTGCCAGCAGTGGGCTCGCCGTGGACAACTCCTACGAGCAGTACTTC. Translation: CASSGLAVDNSYEQYF.

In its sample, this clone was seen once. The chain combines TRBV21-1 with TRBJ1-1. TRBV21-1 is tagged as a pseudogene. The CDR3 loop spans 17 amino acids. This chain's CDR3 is CASSKGIIGARNTEAFF. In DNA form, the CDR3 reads TGTGCCAGCAGCAAAGGGATTATCGGGGCTAGGAACACTGAAGCTTTCTTT.

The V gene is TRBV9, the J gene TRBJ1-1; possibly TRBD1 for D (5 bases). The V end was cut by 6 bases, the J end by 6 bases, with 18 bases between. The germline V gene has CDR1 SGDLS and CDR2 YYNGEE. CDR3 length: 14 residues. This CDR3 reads CASITTPGRAEAFF. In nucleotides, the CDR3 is TGTGCCAGCATAACAACACCGGGACGGGCTGAAGCTTTCTTT.

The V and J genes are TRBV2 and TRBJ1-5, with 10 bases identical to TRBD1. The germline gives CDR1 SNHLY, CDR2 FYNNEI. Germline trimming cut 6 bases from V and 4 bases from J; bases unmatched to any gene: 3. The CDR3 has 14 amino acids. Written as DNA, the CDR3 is TGTGCCAGCAGGGGGGACAGGGGAAATCAGCCCCAGCATTTT. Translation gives CASRGDRGNQPQHF. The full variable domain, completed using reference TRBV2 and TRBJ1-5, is EPEVTQTPSHQVTQMGQEVILRCVPISNHLYFYWYRQILGQKVEFLVSFYNNEISEKSEIFDDQFSVERPDGSNFTLKIRSTKLEDSAMYFCASRGDRGNQPQHFGDGTRLSIL.

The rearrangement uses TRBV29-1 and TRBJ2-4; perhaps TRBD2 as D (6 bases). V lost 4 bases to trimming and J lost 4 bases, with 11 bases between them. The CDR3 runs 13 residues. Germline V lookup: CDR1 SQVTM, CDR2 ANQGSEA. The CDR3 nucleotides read TGCAGCGTTGGATGGCGGGGTAAAAACATTCAGTACTTC. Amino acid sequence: CSVGWRGKNIQYF.

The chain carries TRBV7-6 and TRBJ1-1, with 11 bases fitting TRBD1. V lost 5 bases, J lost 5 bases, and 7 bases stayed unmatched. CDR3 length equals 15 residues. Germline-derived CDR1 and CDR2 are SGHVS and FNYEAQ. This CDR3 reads CASSTGTGGWTEAFF. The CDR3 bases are TGTGCCAGCAGCACCGGGACAGGGGGTTGGACTGAAGCTTTCTTT.

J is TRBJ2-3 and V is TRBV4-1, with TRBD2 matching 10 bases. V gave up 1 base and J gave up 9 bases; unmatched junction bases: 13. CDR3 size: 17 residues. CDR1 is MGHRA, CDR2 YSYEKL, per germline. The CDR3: CASSQVLSGGGRETQYF. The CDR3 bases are TGCGCCAGCAGCCAAGTCCTAAGCGGGGGGGGCAGGGAAACGCAGTATTTT.

The CDR3 here is CASSFVQGTTEAFF. CDR3 sequence (DNA): TGTGCCAGCAGTTTTGTCCAGGGGACCACTGAAGCTTTCTTT. This chain joins TRBV28 and TRBJ1-1, with D tentatively TRBD1 (6 bases). Trimming shortened V by 3 bases and J by 4 bases, and 12 bases separated the two germline ends. The CDR3 contains 14 residues. Germline CDR1 and CDR2: MDHEN and SYDVKM.

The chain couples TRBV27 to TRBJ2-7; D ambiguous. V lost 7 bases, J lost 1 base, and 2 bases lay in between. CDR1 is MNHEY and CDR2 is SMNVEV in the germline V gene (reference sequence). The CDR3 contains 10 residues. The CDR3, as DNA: TGTGCCAGCACTTCCTACGAGCAGTACTTC. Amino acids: CASTSYEQYF.

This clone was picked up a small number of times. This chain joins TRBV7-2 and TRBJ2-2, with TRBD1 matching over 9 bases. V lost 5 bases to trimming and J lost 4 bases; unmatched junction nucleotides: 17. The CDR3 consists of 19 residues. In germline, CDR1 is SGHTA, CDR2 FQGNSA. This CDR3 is CASSPRLGLNRGRTGELFF. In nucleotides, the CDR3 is TGTGCCAGCAGCCCTAGGTTGGGGTTGAACAGGGGGCGCACCGGGGAGCTGTTTTTT.

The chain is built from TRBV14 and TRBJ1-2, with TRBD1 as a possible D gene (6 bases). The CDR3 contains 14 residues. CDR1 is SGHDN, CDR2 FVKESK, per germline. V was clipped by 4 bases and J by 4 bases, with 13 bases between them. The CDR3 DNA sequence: TGTGCCAGCAGCCCCGCGGGGGCGGGCTATGGCTACACCTTC. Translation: CASSPAGAGYGYTF.

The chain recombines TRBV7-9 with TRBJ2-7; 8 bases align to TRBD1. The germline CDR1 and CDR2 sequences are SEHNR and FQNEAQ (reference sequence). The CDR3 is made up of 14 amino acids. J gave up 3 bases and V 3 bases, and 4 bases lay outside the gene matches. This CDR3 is CASSLTGADYEQYF. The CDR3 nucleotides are TGTGCCAGCAGCTTGACAGGGGCAGACTACGAGCAGTACTTC.

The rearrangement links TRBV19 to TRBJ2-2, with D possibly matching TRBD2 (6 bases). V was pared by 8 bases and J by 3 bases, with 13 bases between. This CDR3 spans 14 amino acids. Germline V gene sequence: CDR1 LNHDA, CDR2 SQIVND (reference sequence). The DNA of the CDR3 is TGTGCCAGTGGGACTGGAAGGGACACCGGGGAGCTGTTTTTT. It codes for CASGTGRDTGELFF.

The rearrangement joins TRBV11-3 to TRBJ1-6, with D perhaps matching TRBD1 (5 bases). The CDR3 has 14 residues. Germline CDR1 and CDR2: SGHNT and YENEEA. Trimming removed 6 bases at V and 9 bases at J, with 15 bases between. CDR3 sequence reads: CASSLRGTLSPLHF. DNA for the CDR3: TGTGCCAGCAGTTTAAGGGGTACTCTTTCACCCCTCCACTTT.

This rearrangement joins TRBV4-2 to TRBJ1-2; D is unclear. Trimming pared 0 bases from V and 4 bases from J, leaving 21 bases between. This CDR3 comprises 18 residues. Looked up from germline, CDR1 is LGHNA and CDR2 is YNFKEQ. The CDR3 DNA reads TGTGCCAGCAGCCAAGAAACGGGTATACGGCAGGACGCCTATGGCTACACCTTC. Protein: CASSQETGIRQDAYGYTF.

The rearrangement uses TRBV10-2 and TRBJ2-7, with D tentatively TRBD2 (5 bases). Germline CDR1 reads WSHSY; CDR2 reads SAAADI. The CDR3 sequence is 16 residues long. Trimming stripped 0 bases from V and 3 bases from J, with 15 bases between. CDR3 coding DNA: TGCGCCAGCAGTGAGTCGTTACGGTATCGGGACTACGAGCAGTACTTC. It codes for CASSESLRYRDYEQYF.

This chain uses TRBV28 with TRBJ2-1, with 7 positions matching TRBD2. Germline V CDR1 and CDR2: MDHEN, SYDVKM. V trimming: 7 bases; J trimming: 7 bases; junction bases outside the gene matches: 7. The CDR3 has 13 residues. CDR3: CASKRDSLNEQFF. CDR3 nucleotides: TGTGCCAGCAAGCGGGACTCCTTGAATGAGCAGTTCTTC.

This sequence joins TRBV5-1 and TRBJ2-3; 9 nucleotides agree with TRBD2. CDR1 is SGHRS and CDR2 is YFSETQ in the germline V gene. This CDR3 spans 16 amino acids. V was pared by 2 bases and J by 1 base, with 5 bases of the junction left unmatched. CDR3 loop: CASSFFLAGGTDTQYF. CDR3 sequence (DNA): TGCGCCAGCAGCTTTTTTTTAGCGGGGGGCACAGATACGCAGTATTTT. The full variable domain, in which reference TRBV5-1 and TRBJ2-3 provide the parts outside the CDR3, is KAGVTQTPRYLIKTRGQQVTLSCSPISGHRSVSWYQQTPGQGLQFLFEYFSETQRNKGNFPGRFSGRQFSNSRSEMNVSTLELGDSALYLCASSFFLAGGTDTQYFGPGTRLTVL.